A selection of T cell receptor beta chains follows, all from one sample in a study of cytomegalovirus exposure and HLA in healthy donors. Sequenced by immunoSEQ multiplex PCR; TCRdb stores in-frame clones only, minus some. The table records tens of thousands of clones, 91% of them present only once. Sequencing used PBMCs. The receptor source for this set is a man aged 18 to 30 in good health and CMV-seronegative. CDR3s include the opening cysteine and the closing phenylalanine or tryptophan. The D gene is left open where the match is weak. Not every row has a clone size; where given, it reads once, few, many or a size class.

j_gene,abundance,v_gene,d_gene,CDR3nt,CDR3aa
TRBJ2-7,.,TRBV5-1,TRBD1,TGCGCCAGCAGCCCCCCTTACAGGGGCGTAACAGTCTACGAGCAGTACTTC,CASSPPYRGVTVYEQYF
TRBJ2-7,.,TRBV5-8,.,TGTGCCAGCAGCACACCCATTCGACAGCATTGGGGGACATCCTACGAGCTGTACTTC,CASSTPIRQHWGTSYELYF
TRBJ2-7,.,TRBV7-6,TRBD1,TGTGCCAGCAGCTTGGCCGGACAGGGCTACGAGCAGTACTTC,CASSLAGQGYEQYF
TRBJ1-5,.,TRBV5-1,TRBD1,TGCGCCAGCAGCTTCGGAACAGGGGACCAGCCCCAGCATTTT,CASSFGTGDQPQHF
TRBJ2-5,.,TRBV7-2,TRBD1,TGTGCCAGCAGCTTAGCCGGGACAGGGGAGGAGACCCAGTACTTC,CASSLAGTGEETQYF
TRBJ2-1,.,TRBV28,TRBD1,TGTGCCAGCAGTGCCCTGGGACAGGGGTCCTACAATGAGCAGTTCTTC,CASSALGQGSYNEQFF
TRBJ2-1,.,TRBV11-2,TRBD2,TGTGCCAGCAGCTTTATGACCGGGACTAGCTATATGCTCTACAATGAGCAGTTCTTC,CASSFMTGTSYMLYNEQFF
TRBJ2-3,.,TRBV7-9,.,TGTGCCAGCAGCTTAAGGGGGAGGGCCATCGACGACACAGATACGCAGTATTTT,CASSLRGRAIDDTDTQYF
TRBJ2-4,.,TRBV30,.,TGTGCCTGGAGTCTCCTAGACGGAAACATTCAGTACTTC,CAWSLLDGNIQYF
TRBJ2-1,.,TRBV7-2,TRBD1,TGTGCCAGCAGCTTAATTAGGGACAGGGGCTACAATGAGCAGTTCTTC,CASSLIRDRGYNEQFF
TRBJ2-5,.,TRBV27,TRBD1,TGTGCCAGCAGTTTTAACAGGGGGCGAGAGACCCAGTACTTC,CASSFNRGRETQYF
TRBJ2-7,.,TRBV19,TRBD2,TGTGCCAGTAGTGTGGCTAGCGGGAGTTACGAGCAGTACTTC,CASSVASGSYEQYF
TRBJ2-1,.,TRBV5-1,.,TGCGCCAGCAGCCGAGATGCCTACAATGAGCAGTTCTTC,CASSRDAYNEQFF
TRBJ2-7,once,TRBV7-9,TRBD1,TGTGCCAGCAGCTTACCAGGGGACAGGGGAAACGAGCAGTACTTC,CASSLPGDRGNEQYF
TRBJ2-2,.,TRBV11-1,TRBD1,TGTGCCAGCAGCCGAGACAGGGGGCGCAACTACGGGGAGCTGTTTTTT,CASSRDRGRNYGELFF
TRBJ2-1,.,TRBV7-6,.,TGTGCCAGCAGCTTTGAATACAGTGAGCAGTTCTTC,CASSFEYSEQFF
TRBJ2-3,.,TRBV6-5,TRBD2,TGTGCCAGCAGTTACTGGGGAGGGAGCCGCACAGATACGCAGTATTTT,CASSYWGGSRTDTQYF
TRBJ1-5,.,TRBV7-9,.,TGTGCCAGCAGCTCCGACTCCCAGCCCCAGCATTTT,CASSSDSQPQHF
TRBJ2-3,.,TRBV4-2,TRBD2,TGTGCCAGCAGCCAAGATTTAGCGGGAGGGCCGACAGATACGCAGTATTTT,CASSQDLAGGPTDTQYF
TRBJ1-2,once,TRBV9,.,TGTGCCAGCAGGAGGAATACCCGCAACTATGGCTACACCTTC,CASRRNTRNYGYTF
TRBJ1-2,.,TRBV28,.,TGTGCCAGCAGTTTAAAGGCAGGGCTGAGTGGCTACACCTTC,CASSLKAGLSGYTF
TRBJ1-1,.,TRBV7-9,.,TGTGCCAGCAGCTCCTTCCTTAATATTAACACTGAAGCTTTCTTT,CASSSFLNINTEAFF
TRBJ2-5,.,TRBV5-1,.,TGCGCCAGCAGCTTGGCCAGAATCCAAGAGACCCAGTACTTC,CASSLARIQETQYF
TRBJ2-1,.,TRBV30,.,TGTGCTTCCCGAGGAGCGCGAATCAATGAGCAGTTCTTC,CASRGARINEQFF
TRBJ2-1,.,TRBV7-2,TRBD2,TGTGCCAGCGGGACTAGCGGATCCTACAATGAGCAGTTCTTC,CASGTSGSYNEQFF
TRBJ2-1,.,TRBV27,TRBD2,TGTGCCAGCAGTTTATCGGGACTAGCGGGAGGGTATGAGCAGTTCTTC,CASSLSGLAGGYEQFF
TRBJ1-1,.,TRBV7-2,TRBD1,TGTGCCAGCAGCTTAGAAGGCAGGGGGACTGAAGCTTTCTTT,CASSLEGRGTEAFF